This TCR beta chain was recovered during a study of T cells after yellow fever vaccination. General study points: Subsequent to the booster, the majority of primary-vaccination clones reappeared (less than 97% CD4, 85% to 90% CD8).

This clonotype came up a few times. Its antigen is still unknown. Per the germline V gene, CDR1 is MNHEY and CDR2 is SVGAGI. V shed 2 bases and J shed 4 bases, with 19 bases lying between them. This CDR3 contains 17 residues. Conversion of TCR transcripts into cDNA relied on 5'RACE template switching, which added a universal primer site and UMIs. TCRdb called the 5' RACE reads again in MiXCR, with one record for every CDR3 protein. The sample has roughly 500,000 distinct CDR3 sequences, about 19% seen once. This receptor was identified in a man aged 25 to 40 who received the YFV17D yellow fever vaccine. The chain recombines TRBV6-5 with TRBJ2-3; D is ambiguous. Sequenced here: PBMCs, sampled 15 days after the yellow fever booster vaccination. The CDR3 DNA sequence: TGTGCCAGCAGTTACGAAGGGTCCGGGTCAAGCGCAGATACGCAGTATTTT. Encoded protein: CASSYEGSGSSADTQYF.